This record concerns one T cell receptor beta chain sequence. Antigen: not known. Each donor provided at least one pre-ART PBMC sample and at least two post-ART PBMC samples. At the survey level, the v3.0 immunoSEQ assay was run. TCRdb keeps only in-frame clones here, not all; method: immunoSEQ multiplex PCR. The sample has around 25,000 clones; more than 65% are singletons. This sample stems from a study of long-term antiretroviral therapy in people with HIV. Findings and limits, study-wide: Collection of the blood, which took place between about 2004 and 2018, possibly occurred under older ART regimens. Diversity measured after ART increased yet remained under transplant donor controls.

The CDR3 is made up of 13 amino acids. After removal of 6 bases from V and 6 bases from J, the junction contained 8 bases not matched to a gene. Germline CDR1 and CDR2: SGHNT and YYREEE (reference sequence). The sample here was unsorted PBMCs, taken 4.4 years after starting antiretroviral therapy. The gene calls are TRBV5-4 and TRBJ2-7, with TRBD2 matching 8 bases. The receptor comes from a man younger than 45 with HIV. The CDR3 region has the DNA TGTGCCAGCACCCTTCGGGGGGGAAGCGAGCAGTACTTC. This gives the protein CASTLRGGSEQYF.